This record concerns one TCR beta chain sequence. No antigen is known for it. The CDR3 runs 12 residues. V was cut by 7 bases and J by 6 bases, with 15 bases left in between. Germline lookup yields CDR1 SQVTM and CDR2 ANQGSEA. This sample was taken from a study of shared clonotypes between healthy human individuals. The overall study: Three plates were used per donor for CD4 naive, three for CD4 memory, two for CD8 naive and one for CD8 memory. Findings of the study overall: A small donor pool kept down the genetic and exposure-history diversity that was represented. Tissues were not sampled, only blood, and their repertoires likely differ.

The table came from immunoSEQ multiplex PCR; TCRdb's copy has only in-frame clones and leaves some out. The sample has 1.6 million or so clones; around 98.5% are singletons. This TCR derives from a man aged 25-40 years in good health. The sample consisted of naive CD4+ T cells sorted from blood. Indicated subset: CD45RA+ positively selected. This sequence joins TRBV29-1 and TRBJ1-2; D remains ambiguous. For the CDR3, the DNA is TGCAGCGCCGCGAGTTCCCCGCATGGCTACACCTTC. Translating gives CSAASSPHGYTF. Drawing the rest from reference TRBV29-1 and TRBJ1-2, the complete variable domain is SAVISQKPSRDICQRGTSLTIQCQVDSQVTMMFWYRQQPGQSLTLIATANQGSEATYESGFVIDKFPISRPNLTFSTLTVSNMSPEDSSIYLCSAASSPHGYTFGSGTRLTVV.